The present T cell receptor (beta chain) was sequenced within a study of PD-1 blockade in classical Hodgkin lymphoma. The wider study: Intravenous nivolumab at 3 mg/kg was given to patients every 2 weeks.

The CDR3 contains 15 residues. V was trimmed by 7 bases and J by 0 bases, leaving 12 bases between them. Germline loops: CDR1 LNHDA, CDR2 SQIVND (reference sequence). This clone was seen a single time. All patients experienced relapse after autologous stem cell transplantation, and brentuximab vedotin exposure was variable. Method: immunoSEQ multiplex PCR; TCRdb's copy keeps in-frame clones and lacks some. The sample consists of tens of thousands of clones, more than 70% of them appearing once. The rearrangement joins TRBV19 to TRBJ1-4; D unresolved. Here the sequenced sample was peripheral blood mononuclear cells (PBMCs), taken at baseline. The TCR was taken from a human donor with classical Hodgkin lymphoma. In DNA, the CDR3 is TGTGCCAGTAAAAAGGCTTCTGCAACTAATGAAAAACTGTTTTTT. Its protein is CASKKASATNEKLFF.